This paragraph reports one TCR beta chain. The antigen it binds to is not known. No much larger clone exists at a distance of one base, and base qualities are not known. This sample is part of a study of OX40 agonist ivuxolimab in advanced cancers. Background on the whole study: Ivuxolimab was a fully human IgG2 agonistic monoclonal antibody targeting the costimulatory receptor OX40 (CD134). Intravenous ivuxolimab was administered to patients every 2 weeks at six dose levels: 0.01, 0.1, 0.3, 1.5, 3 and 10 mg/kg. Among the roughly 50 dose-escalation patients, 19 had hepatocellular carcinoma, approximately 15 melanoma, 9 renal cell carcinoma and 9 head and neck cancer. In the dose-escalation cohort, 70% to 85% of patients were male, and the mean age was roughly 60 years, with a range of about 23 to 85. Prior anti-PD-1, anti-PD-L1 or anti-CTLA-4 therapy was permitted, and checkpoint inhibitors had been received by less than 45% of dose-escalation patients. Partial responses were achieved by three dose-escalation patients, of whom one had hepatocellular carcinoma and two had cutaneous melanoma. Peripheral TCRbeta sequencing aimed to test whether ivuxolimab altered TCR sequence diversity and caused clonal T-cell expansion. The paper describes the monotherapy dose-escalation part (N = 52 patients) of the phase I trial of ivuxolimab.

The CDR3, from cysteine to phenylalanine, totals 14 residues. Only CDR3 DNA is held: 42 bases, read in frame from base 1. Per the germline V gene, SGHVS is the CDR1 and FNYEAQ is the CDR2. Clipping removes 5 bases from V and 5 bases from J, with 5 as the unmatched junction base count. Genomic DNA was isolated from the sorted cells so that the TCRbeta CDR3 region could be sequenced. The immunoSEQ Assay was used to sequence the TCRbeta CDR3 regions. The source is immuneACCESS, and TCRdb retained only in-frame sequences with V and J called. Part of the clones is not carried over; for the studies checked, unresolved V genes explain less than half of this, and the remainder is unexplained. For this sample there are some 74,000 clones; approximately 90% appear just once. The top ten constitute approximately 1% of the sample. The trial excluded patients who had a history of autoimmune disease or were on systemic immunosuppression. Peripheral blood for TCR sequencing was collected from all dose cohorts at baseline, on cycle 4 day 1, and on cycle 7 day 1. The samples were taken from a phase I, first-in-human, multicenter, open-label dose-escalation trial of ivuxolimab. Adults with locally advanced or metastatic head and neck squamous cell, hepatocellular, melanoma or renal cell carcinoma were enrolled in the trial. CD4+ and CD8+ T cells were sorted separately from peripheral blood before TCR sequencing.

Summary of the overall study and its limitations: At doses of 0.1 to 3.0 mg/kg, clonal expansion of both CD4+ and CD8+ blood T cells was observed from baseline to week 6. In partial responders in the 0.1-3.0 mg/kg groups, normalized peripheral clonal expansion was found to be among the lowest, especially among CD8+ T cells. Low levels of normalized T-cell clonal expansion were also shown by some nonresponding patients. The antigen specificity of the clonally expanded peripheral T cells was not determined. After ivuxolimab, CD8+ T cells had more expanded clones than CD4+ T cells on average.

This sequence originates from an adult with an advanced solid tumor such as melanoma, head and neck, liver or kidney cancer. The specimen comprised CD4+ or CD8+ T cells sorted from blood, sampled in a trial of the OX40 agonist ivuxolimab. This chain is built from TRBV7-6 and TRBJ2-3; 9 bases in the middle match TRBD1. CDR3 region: CASSPGQGVDTQYF. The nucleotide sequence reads TGTGCCAGCAGCCCGGGACAGGGAGTAGATACGCAGTATTTT.